The clone carrying this T cell receptor (beta chain) has ten or more counts. The cohort's ophthalmopathy patients, a group with duration under 3 months, had a Clinical Activity Score of at least 3 and a NOSPECS grade of at least 4. Uncontrolled infection, other autoimmune disease, pregnancy or lactation excluded patients. This sample holds PBMCs from around 9.9 ml fresh peripheral blood. The data belong to a study of T cells in Graves' hyperthyroidism and ophthalmopathy. Study-wide background: Before treatment of any kind, peripheral blood was taken at initial diagnosis.

Amplification targeted TCR beta CDR3 regions from RNA transcripts. A set of HTBI primers served as the primers for a first-round RT-PCR of the TCR CDR3. TCRdb fed the multiplex PCR reads into MiXCR, producing one record per CDR3 protein. The repertoire holds about 250,000 distinct CDR3 sequences, with roughly a quarter as singletons. V shed 5 bases and J 7 bases; nucleotides not matched to a gene: 16. The CDR3 has 16 amino acids. Germline assignment: CDR1 SGHAT and CDR2 FQDESV (reference sequence). This receptor was taken from a woman in her thirties or forties with Graves' ophthalmopathy. The chain couples TRBV11-1 to TRBJ1-2, with 7 positions matching TRBD1. The sample taken for sequencing was blood. The CDR3 loop is CASSPSFTGDRSGYTF. The CDR3 region has the DNA TGTGCCAGCAGCCCGAGCTTTACAGGGGATCGGAGTGGCTACACCTTC.